This record concerns one T cell receptor (beta chain) sequence. After removal of 4 bases from V and 3 bases from J, the junction contained 6 bases not matched to a gene. The CDR3 is 18 amino acids. CDR1 is SGHTS and CDR2 is YDEGEE in the germline V gene. This entry is derived from a study of shared clonotypes between healthy human individuals. Libraries were prepared by immunoSEQ multiplex PCR; TCRdb keeps only in-frame clonotypes and omits some of them. This table has almost 700,000 clones, 92% appearing once. CD45RO-negative cells were positively selected for CCR7, leaving out terminally differentiated effector memory CD45RA+ cells.

Material: naive CD8+ T cells sorted from blood. The chain combines TRBV5-8 with TRBJ2-2, with 16 bases aligning to TRBD2. The sequence was collected from a young man in good health. The CDR3 DNA sequence: TGTGCCAGCAGCCTGGGACTAGCGGGAGGGTCATACACCGGGGAGCTGTTTTTT. As protein: CASSLGLAGGSYTGELFF.